This passage covers 12 T cell receptor beta chains from one sample sequenced in a study of metastatic and nonmetastatic thyroid tumors. Among the patients, none had received any treatment before thyroid surgery. With MiXCR, TCRdb reprocessed the PCR reads. The sample includes some 16,000 clones, 9.5% to 15% of them seen just once. Source material: blood. These receptor sequences come from a female donor with papillary thyroid cancer or a benign thyroid nodule (not recorded which). Some clones in this sample may be carry-over from other donors' samples.

This clone was observed a few times. The rearrangement uses TRBV6-1 and TRBJ2-1; the match to TRBD2 covers 7 bases. CDR3 size: 15 residues. The trim removed 4 bases at V and 0 bases at J, leaving 3 bases unmatched. Germline V CDR1 and CDR2: MNHNS, SASEGT. In DNA form, the CDR3 reads TGTGCCAGCAGTGTAGGGACTATCTCCTACAATGAGCAGTTCTTC. This sequence encodes CASSVGTISYNEQFF.

This clone was counted ten times or more. V usage is TRBV5-1 and J usage is TRBJ1-6, with D hard to call. The CDR3 is made up of 16 amino acids. The ends were cut back, 0 bases at V and 5 bases at J, with 12 bases in the middle. Germline-derived CDR1 and CDR2 are SGHRS and YFSETQ. CDR3: CASSLAGTVNNSPLHF. The CDR3 DNA reads as TGCGCCAGCAGCTTGGCCGGTACAGTCAATAATTCACCCCTCCACTTT.

This clone is judged medium-sized. The rearrangement joins TRBV6-1 to TRBJ1-3; weak D call: TRBD1 (5 bases). Trimming pared 4 bases from V and 1 base from J, leaving 11 bases between. This CDR3 is built from 15 residues. CDR1 and CDR2 from the germline V gene are MNHNS and SASEGT. The CDR3 loop is CASSGSGKSGNTIYF. In nucleotides, the CDR3 is TGTGCCAGCAGTGGCTCAGGGAAATCTGGAAACACCATATATTTT.

In this sample, this clone turned up many times. The chain is built from TRBV20-1 and TRBJ2-7, with D perhaps TRBD2 (5 bases). This CDR3 is built from 14 residues. Germline-derived CDR1 and CDR2 are DFQATT and SNEGSKA (reference sequence). Deletions cut 0 bases from V and 0 bases from J, with 9 bases between. The CDR3 sequence is CSARDGGFSYEQYF. The CDR3 DNA sequence: TGCAGTGCTAGAGATGGAGGTTTCTCCTACGAGCAGTACTTC.

This clone was observed at least ten times. This sequence joins TRBV20-1 and TRBJ1-1; D perhaps matches TRBD1 (5 bases). Germline V gene sequence: CDR1 DFQATT, CDR2 SNEGSKA (reference sequence). This CDR3 has 16 amino acids. V shed 3 bases and J shed 5 bases, with 22 bases lying between them. The CDR3 region has the DNA TGCAGTGCTAGGGACCCGGACAATTGGAGTGAAACTGAAGCTTTCTTT. This sequence encodes CSARDPDNWSETEAFF.

This clone is medium-sized (0.01 to 0.1%). The V gene is TRBV6-1, the J gene TRBJ2-7; 9 bases fit TRBD1. Germline CDR1 and CDR2: MNHNS and SASEGT. With 6 bases clipped from V and 2 bases from J, the junction kept 2 bases outside the gene matches. This CDR3 spans 13 amino acids. DNA for the CDR3: TGTGCCAGCAGGGGACAGGGCCCCTACGAGCAGTACTTC. Its translation: CASRGQGPYEQYF.

In this sample, this clone turned up a few times. This chain uses TRBV27 with TRBJ2-1; D is perhaps TRBD1 (5 bases). V lost 3 bases and J lost 9, with 6 bases in between. CDR1 MNHEY and CDR2 SMNVEV come from the germline V gene (reference sequence). CDR3 length equals 11 residues. CDR3 amino acids: CASSFTGEQFF. The CDR3 DNA follows: TGTGCCAGCAGTTTTACAGGTGAGCAGTTCTTC.

This clone was detected a few times. Its ends do not fully match the called genes, so a read error is possible. The chain combines TRBV27 with TRBJ2-2; D uncertain. This CDR3 is 13 amino acids long. Germline V gene lookup returns CDR1 MNHEY and CDR2 SMNVEV (reference sequence). The CDR3 region has the DNA TGTGCCAGCGGTTTATGGCCCACAGGGGAGCTGTTTTTT. As protein: CASGLWPTGELFF.

The chain joins TRBV29-1 to TRBJ2-2, with a possible D match to TRBD1 (5 bases). This CDR3 is 15 amino acids long. Germline values: CDR1 SQVTM, CDR2 ANQGSEA. With 5 bases removed from V and 0 bases from J, the gap between germline ends came to 13 bases. The CDR3 sequence: CSVYPDSANTGELFF. CDR3 DNA: TGCAGCGTTTACCCCGACAGCGCGAACACCGGGGAGCTGTTTTTT.

This clone was seen a few times. The gene calls are TRBV6-2 or TRBV6-3 and TRBJ1-5; tentative D call: TRBD1 (5 bases). With 9 bases removed from V and 0 bases from J, the gap between germline ends came to 21 bases. This CDR3 is 17 amino acids long. Germline CDR1 and CDR2: MNHEY and SVGEGT. CDR3 nucleotide sequence: TGTGCCAGTAGCCGAGACAGTGAAAGTTATAGCAATCAGCCCCAGCATTTT. Translated, it gives CASSRDSESYSNQPQHF.

This clone was seen only a few times. The chain's CDR3 is CASSQRGTRTGTNEKLFF. In DNA, the CDR3 is TGCGCCAGCAGCCAAAGGGGGACCCGAACTGGGACTAATGAAAAACTGTTTTTT. This rearrangement joins TRBV4-1 to TRBJ1-4, with D perhaps matching TRBD1 (6 bases). This CDR3 is built from 18 residues. Germline CDR1 and CDR2: MGHRA and YSYEKL. V gave up 2 bases and J gave up 2 bases, with 18 bases separating them.

There are many counts of this clone. DNA for the CDR3: TGTGCCAGCAGTCAGGGTCTCGAATACGAGCAGTACTTC. This sequence encodes CASSQGLEYEQYF. The chain carries TRBV7-6 and TRBJ2-7, with TRBD1 as a possible D gene (5 bases). V dropped 6 bases and J dropped 4 bases, with 13 bases sitting between them. The V gene's germline CDR1 is SGHVS and CDR2 FNYEAQ. CDR3 size: 13 residues.